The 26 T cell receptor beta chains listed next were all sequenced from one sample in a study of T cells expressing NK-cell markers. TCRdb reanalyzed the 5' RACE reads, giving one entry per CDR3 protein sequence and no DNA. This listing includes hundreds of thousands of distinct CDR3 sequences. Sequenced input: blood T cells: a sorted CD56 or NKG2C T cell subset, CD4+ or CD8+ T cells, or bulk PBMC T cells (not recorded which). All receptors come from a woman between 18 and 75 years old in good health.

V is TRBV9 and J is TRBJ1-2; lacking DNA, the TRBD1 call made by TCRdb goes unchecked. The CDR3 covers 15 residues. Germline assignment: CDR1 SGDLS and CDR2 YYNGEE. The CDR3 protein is CASSVVGQGNYGYTF.

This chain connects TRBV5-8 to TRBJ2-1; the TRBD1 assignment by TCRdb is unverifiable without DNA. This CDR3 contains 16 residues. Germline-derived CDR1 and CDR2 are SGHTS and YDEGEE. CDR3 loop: CASSLSAGVSYNEQFF.

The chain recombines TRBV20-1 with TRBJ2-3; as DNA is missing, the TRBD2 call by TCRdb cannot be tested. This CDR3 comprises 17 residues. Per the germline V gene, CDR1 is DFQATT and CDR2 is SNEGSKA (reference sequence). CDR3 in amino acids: CSARDRYAGGSTDTQYF.

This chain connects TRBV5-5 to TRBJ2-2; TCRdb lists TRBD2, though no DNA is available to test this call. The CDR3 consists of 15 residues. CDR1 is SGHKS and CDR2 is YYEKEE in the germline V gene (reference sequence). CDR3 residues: CASSTGTSGSGELFF.

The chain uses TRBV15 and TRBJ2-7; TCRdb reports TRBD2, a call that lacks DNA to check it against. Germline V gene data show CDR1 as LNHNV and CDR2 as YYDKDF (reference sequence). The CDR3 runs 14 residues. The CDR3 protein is CATSRAAGSYEQYF.

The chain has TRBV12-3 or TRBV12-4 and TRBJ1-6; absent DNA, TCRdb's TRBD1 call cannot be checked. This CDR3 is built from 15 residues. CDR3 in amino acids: CASSLVIGTGSPLHF.

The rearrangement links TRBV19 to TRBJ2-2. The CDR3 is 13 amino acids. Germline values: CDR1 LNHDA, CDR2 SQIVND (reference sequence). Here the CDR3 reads CATSRWAERMLFF.

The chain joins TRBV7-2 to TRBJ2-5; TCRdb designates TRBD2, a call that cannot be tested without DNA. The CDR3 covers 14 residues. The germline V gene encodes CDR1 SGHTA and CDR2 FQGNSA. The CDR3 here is CASSSREIPETQYF.

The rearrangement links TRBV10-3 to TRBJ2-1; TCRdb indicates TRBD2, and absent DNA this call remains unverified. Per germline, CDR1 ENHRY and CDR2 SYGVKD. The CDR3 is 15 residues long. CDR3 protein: CAISGGLASYNEQFF.

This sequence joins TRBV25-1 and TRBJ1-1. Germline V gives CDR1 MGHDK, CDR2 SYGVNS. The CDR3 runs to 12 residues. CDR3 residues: CASTGGHGEAFF.

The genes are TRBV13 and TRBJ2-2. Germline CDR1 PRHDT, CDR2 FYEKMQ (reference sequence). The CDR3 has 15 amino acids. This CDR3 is CASSLFDPTAGELFF. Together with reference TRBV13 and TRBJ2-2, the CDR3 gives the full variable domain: AAGVIQSPRHLIKEKRETATLKCYPIPRHDTVYWYQQGPGQDPQFLISFYEKMQSDKGSIPDRFSAQQFSDYHSELNMSSLELGDSALYFCASSLFDPTAGELFFGEGSRLTVL.

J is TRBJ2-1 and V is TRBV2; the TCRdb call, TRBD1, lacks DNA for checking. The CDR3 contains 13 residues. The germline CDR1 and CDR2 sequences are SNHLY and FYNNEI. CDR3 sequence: CASSGDRVNEQFF.

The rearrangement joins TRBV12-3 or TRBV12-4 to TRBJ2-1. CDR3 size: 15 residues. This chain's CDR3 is CASSLAGFSYYEQFF.

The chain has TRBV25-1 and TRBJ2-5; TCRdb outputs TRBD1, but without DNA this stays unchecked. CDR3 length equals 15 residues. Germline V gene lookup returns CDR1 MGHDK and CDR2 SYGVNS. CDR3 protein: CASRGWVGSAETQYF.

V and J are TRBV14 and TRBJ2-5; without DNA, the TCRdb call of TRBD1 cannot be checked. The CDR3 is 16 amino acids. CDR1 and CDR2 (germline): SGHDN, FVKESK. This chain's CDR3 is CASSPLQGQASETQYF.

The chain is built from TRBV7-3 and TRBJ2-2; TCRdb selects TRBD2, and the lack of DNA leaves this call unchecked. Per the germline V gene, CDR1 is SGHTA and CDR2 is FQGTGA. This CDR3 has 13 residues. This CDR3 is CASGRVRTGELFF.

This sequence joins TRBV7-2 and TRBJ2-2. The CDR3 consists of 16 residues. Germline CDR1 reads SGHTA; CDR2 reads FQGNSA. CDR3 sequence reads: CASTSNRNTNTGELFF.

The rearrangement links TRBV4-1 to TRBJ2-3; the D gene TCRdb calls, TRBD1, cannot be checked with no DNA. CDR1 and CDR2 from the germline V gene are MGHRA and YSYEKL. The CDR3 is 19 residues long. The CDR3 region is CASTRQGQSGRRLTDTQYF.

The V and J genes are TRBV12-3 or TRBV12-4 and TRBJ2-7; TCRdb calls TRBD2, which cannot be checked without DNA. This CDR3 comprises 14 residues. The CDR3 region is CASTFGRFTYEQYF.

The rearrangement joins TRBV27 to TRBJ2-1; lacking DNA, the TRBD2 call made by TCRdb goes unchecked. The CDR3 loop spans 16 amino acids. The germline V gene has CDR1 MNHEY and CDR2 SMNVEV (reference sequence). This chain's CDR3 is CASRPLTSGTTWGQFF.

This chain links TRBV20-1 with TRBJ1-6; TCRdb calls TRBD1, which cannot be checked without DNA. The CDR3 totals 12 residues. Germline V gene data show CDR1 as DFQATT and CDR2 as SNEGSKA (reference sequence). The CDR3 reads CSAEQGNSPLHF.

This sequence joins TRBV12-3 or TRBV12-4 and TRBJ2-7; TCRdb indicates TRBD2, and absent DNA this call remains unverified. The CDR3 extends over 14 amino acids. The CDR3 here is CASSSGGGPREQYF.

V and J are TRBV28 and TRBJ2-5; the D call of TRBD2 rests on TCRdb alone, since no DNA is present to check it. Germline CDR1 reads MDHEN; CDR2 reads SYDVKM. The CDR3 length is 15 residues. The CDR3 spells CASSTLDSRRETQYF.

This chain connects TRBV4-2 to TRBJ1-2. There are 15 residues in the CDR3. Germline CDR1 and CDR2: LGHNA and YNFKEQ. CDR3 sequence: CASSQGSGNPLGYTF.

CDR3 protein: CSNQPSGINIQYF. The chain combines TRBV20-1 with TRBJ2-4; TCRdb gives TRBD1 as the D gene, but with no DNA this cannot be confirmed. The CDR3 length is 13 residues. Germline-derived CDR1 and CDR2 are DFQATT and SNEGSKA (reference sequence).

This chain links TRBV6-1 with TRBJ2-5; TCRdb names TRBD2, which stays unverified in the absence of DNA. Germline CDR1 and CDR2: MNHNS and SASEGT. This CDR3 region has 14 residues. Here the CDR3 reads CASRRLAEQETQYF.